These 7 T cell receptor beta chains share one sample of origin, sequenced in a study of T cell responses to AZD1222 COVID-19 vaccine. The protocol was immunoSEQ multiplex PCR, while the TCRdb copy is restricted to in-frame clones and leaves out a portion. Among about 150,000 clones, 90% were seen once, and the ten largest hold roughly 3.2%. Sequences were derived from peripheral blood, sampled 28 days after the second AZD1222 dose. Receptor source: an adult who received the AZD1222 COVID-19 vaccine.

J is TRBJ1-4 and V is TRBV20-1; the D is unclear. V gave up 7 bases and J gave up 4 bases, with 4 bases separating them. CDR3 size: 10 residues. Germline CDR1 and CDR2: DFQATT and SNEGSKA (reference sequence). CDR3 nucleotide sequence: TGCAGTGTGTATAATGAAAAACTGTTTTTT. This codes for CSVYNEKLFF.

The chain links TRBV5-8 to TRBJ1-1; 10 bases are a match to TRBD1. Germline V lookup: CDR1 SGHTS, CDR2 YDEGEE. The length of the CDR3 is 14 residues. V gave up 6 bases and J gave up 4 bases; unmatched junction bases: 6. CDR3 bases: TGTGCCAGCACCTTCCGGACAGGGGGCACTGAAGCTTTCTTT. It translates to CASTFRTGGTEAFF.

This clone has a handful of counts. Other DNA sequences in the same sample also yield this CDR3. This rearrangement joins TRBV5-1 to TRBJ2-2; TRBD1 aligns across 7 bases. This CDR3 contains 14 residues. With V trimmed by 4 bases and J by 3 bases, 3 bases remained unmatched. Looked up from germline, CDR1 is SGHRS and CDR2 is YFSETQ. The CDR3 region is CASSQQGDTGELFF. For the CDR3, the DNA is TGCGCCAGCAGCCAGCAGGGGGACACCGGGGAGCTGTTTTTT.

CDR3: CASSLAGDSSPLHF. Written as DNA, the CDR3 is TGCGCCAGCAGCTTAGCAGGGGATTCCTCACCCCTCCACTTT. The chain uses TRBV5-1 and TRBJ1-6; D perhaps matches TRBD1 (6 bases). The CDR3 extends over 14 amino acids. Germline CDR1 and CDR2: SGHRS and YFSETQ. The V and J ends lost 2 bases and 10 bases respectively, with 13 bases between them.

This clone was observed once. DNA of the CDR3: TGTGCCTGGAATACCGGGACAGGGAGGACTGAAGCTTTCTTT. It yields the protein CAWNTGTGRTEAFF. The chain links TRBV30 to TRBJ1-1, with 9 nucleotides matching TRBD1. Germline V CDR1 and CDR2: GTSNPN, SVGIG (reference sequence). The CDR3 runs 14 residues. The V and J ends lost 4 bases and 5 bases, in that order; junction bases with no gene match: 8.

This chain links TRBV24-1 with TRBJ2-3; TRBD2 might be the D (6 bases). Trimming stripped 9 bases from V and 2 bases from J, with 8 bases between. CDR1 and CDR2 from the germline V gene are KGHDR and SFDVKD. There are 12 residues in the CDR3. Here the CDR3 DNA reads TGTGCCACCGGGGGGTTCACAGATACGCAGTATTTT. Encoded protein: CATGGFTDTQYF.

V gene TRBV3-1 (or the pseudogene TRBV3-2) combines with J gene TRBJ1-2; TRBD1 is a possible D gene (6 bases). Germline CDR1 is LGHDT and CDR2 is YNNKEL (reference sequence). Deletions cut 4 bases from V and 8 bases from J, with 14 bases between. CDR3 length: 13 amino acids. CDR3 amino acids: CASSLSRGEGYTF. CDR3 sequence (DNA): TGTGCCAGCAGCCTTTCCAGGGGAGAAGGCTACACCTTC.